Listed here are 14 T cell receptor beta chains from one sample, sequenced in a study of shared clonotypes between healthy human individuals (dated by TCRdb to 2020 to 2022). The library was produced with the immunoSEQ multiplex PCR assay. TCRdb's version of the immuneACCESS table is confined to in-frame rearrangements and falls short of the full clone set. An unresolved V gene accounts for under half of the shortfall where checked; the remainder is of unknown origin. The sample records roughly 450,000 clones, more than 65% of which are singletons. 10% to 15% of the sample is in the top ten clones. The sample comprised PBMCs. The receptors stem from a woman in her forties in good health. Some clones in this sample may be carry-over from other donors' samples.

DNA of the CDR3: TGTGCCACCAGAATGGGGATGGGCAATCAGCCCCAGCATTTT. Protein: CATRMGMGNQPQHF. The rearrangement links TRBV15 to TRBJ1-5; D remains unclear. Germline assignment: CDR1 LNHNV and CDR2 YYDKDF (reference sequence). The CDR3 runs to 14 residues. With 6 bases removed from V and 2 bases from J, the gap between germline ends came to 11 bases. Looking up the rest from reference TRBV15 and TRBJ1-5 gives the full variable domain: DAMVIQNPRYQVTQFGKPVTLSCSQTLNHNVMYWYQQKSSQAPKLLFHYYDKDFNNEADTPDNFQSRRPNTSFCFLDIRSPGLGDTAMYLCATRMGMGNQPQHFGDGTRLSIL.

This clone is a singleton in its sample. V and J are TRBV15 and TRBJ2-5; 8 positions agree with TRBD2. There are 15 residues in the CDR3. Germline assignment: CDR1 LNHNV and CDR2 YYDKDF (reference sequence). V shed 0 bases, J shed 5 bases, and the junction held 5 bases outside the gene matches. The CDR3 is CATSRDSASGETQYF. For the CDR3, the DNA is TGTGCCACCAGCAGAGACAGTGCTAGCGGGGAGACCCAGTACTTC.

The CDR3 protein is CASSLGDSRYEQYF. The CDR3 coding sequence is TGTGCCAGCAGCTTAGGGGACTCTCGCTACGAGCAGTACTTC. The chain recombines TRBV7-2 with TRBJ2-7; possible D gene TRBD2, 6 bases. Germline V lookup: CDR1 SGHTA, CDR2 FQGNSA. CDR3 length: 14 amino acids. Trimming took 1 base from V and 3 from J, leaving 10 bases between them.

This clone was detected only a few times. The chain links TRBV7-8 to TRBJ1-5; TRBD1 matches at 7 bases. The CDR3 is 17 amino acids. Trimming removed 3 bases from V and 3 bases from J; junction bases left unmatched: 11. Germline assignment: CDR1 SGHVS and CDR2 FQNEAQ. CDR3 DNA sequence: TGTGCCAGCAGCTTGTACCACAGGGGCGCAAACAATCAGCCCCAGCATTTT. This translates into CASSLYHRGANNQPQHF.

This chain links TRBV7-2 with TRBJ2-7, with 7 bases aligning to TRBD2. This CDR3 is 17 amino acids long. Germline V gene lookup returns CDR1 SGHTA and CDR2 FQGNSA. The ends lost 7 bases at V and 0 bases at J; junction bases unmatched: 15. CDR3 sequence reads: CASTLDGAGDLSYEQYF. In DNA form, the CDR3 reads TGTGCCAGCACCTTGGATGGCGCGGGAGACCTCTCCTACGAGCAGTACTTC.

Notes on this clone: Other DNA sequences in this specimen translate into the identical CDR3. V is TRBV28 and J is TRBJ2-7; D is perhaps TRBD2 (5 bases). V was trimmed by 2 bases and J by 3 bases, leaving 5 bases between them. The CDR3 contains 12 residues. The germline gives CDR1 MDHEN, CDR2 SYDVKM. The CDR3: CASSLGGYEQYF. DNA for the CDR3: TGTGCCAGCAGTTTAGGAGGCTACGAGCAGTACTTC.

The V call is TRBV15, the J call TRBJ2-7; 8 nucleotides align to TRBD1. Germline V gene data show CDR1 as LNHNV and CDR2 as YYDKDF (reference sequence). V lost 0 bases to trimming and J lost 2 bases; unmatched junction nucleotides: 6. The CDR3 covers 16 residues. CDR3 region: CATSRDQTGAPYEQYF. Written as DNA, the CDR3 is TGTGCCACCAGCAGAGATCAGACAGGGGCACCCTACGAGCAGTACTTC.

CDR3: CASSEEGRGTQYF. CDR3 DNA sequence: TGTGCCAGCAGTGAGGAGGGGCGGGGGACCCAGTACTTC. The chain links TRBV6-4 to TRBJ2-5, with a possible D match to TRBD2 (6 bases). Between the trimmed V and J ends, which lost 3 bases and 7 bases, there was a span of 12 bases. The CDR3 is 13 residues long. Germline V gene lookup returns CDR1 MRHNA and CDR2 SNTAGT.

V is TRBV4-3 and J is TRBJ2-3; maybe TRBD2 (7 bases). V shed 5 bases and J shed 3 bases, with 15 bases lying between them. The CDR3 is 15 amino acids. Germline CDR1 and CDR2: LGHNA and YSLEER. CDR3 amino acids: CASSRGGAGTDTQYF. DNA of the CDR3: TGCGCCAGCAGCAGGGGGGGAGCGGGGACAGATACGCAGTATTTT.

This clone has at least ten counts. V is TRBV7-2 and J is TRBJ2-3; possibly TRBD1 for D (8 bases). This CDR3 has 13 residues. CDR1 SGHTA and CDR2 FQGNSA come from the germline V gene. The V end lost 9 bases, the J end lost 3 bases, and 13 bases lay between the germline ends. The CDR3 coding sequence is TGTGCCAGGGGGGGGACAGGAACAGATACGCAGTATTTT. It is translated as CARGGTGTDTQYF.

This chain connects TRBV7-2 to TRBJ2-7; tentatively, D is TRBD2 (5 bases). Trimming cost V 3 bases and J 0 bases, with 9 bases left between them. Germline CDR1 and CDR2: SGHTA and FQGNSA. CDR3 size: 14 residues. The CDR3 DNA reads TGTGCCAGCAGCTTGGACTTGAACTCCTACGAGCAGTACTTC. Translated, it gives CASSLDLNSYEQYF.

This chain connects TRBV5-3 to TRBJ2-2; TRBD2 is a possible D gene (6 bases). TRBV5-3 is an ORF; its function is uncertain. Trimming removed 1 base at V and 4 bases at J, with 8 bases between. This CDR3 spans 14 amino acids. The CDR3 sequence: CARSLSGVTGELFF. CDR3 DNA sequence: TGTGCCAGAAGCTTGTCGGGAGTCACCGGGGAGCTGTTTTTT.

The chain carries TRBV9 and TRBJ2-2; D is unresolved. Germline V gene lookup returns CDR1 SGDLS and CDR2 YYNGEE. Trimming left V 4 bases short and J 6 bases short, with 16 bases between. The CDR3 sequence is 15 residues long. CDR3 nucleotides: TGTGCCAGCAGCCCCGGTGGACCCCGGTCCGGGGAGCTGTTTTTT. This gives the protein CASSPGGPRSGELFF.

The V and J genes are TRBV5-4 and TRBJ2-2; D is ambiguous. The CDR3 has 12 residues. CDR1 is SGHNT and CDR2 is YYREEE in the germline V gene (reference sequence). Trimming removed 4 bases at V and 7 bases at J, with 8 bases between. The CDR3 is CASSPRVGELFF. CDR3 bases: TGTGCCAGCAGCCCCCGGGTCGGGGAGCTGTTTTTT.